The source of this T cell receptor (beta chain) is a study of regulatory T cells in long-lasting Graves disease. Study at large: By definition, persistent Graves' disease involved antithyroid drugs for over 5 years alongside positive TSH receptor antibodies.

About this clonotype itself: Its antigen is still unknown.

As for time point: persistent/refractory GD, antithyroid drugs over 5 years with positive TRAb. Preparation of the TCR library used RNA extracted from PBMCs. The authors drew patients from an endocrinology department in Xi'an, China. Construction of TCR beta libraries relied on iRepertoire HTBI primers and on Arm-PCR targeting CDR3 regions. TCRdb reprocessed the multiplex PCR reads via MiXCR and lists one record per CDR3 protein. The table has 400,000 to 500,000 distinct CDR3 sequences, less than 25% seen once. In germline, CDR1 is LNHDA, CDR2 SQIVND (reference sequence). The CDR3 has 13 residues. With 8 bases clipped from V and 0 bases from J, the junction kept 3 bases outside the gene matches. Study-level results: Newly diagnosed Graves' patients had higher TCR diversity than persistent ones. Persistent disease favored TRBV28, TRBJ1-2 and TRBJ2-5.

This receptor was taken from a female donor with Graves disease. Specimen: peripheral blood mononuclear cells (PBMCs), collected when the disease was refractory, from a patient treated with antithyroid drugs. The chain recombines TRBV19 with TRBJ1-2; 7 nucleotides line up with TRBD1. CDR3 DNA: TGTGCCAGTCGGGACAGATCTAACTATGGCTACACCTTC. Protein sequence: CASRDRSNYGYTF. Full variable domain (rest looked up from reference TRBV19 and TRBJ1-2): DGGITQSPKYLFRKEGQNVTLSCEQNLNHDAMYWYRQDPGQGLRLIYYSQIVNDFQKGDIAEGYSVSREKKESFPLTVTSAQKNPTAFYLCASRDRSNYGYTFGSGTRLTVV.